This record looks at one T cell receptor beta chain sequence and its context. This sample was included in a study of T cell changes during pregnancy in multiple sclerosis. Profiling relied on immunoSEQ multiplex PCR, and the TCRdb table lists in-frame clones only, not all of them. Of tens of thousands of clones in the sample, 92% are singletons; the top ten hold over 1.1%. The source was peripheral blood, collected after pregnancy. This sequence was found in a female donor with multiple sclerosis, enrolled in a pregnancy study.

The CDR3 coding sequence is TGTGCCAGCAGTTTCGTCCGACTAGCGGGAGTTCATGAGCAGTTCTTC. This encodes CASSFVRLAGVHEQFF. V and J are TRBV27 and TRBJ2-1; 12 nucleotides match TRBD2. CDR1 and CDR2 from the germline V gene are MNHEY and SMNVEV (reference sequence). The CDR3 runs 16 residues. The V and J ends lost 3 bases and 8 bases, in that order; junction bases with no gene match: 8.